This T cell receptor beta chain is from a study of cytomegalovirus exposure and HLA in healthy donors. PCR involved 60 Vbeta and 13 Jbeta primers. Assay: immunoSEQ multiplex PCR; the TCRdb copy retains only in-frame clones and omits some. The sample contains 150,000 to 200,000 clones, around 77% of which appear only once. The count of this clone is one. CDR1 and CDR2 (germline): LNHNV, YYDKDF (reference sequence). V was pared by 3 bases and J by 7 bases, with 2 bases of the junction left unmatched. The CDR3 consists of 13 residues. The clonotype originates from a young woman in good health and CMV-seropositive. Sequenced material: PBMCs. The chain links TRBV15 to TRBJ1-4; 7 positions agree with TRBD1. CDR3 amino acids: CATSSGTAEKLFF. CDR3 nucleotide sequence: TGTGCCACCAGCAGCGGGACAGCTGAAAAACTGTTTTTT.